A single sample gave rise to the 9 T cell receptor beta chains below, sequenced in a study of blood T cell repertoires in COVID-19. The data were produced by immunoSEQ multiplex PCR, yet TCRdb's version contains in-frame clones alone and is incomplete. Among almost 70,000 clones listed, 89% were seen once. The sample comprised peripheral blood. All receptors derive from a woman aged 45-59 years with active COVID-19.

The rearrangement uses TRBV6-2 or TRBV6-3 and TRBJ2-1, with a weak D call TRBD2 (6 bases). CDR1 is MNHEY and CDR2 is SVGEGT in the germline V gene. With 4 bases removed from V and 3 bases from J, the gap between germline ends came to 13 bases. This CDR3 comprises 15 residues. CDR3: CASSFFSGGYNEQFF. CDR3 nucleotides: TGTGCCAGCAGTTTTTTTAGCGGAGGCTACAATGAGCAGTTCTTC.

V is TRBV5-1 and J is TRBJ2-5; 14 nucleotides agree with TRBD2. Trimming cost V 4 bases and J 4 bases; bases outside gene matches: 3. The CDR3 extends over 15 amino acids. CDR1 is SGHRS and CDR2 is YFSETQ in the germline V gene. CDR3 protein: CASSIGTSGGETQYF. CDR3 bases: TGCGCCAGCAGCATCGGGACTAGCGGGGGAGAGACCCAGTACTTC.

V gene TRBV28 combines with J gene TRBJ1-2; 8 nucleotides align to TRBD1. This CDR3 is built from 15 residues. Germline V lookup: CDR1 MDHEN, CDR2 SYDVKM. J was trimmed by 8 bases and V by 5 bases; bases with no gene match: 13. The CDR3 region is CASSPRTGPTGGYTF. CDR3 DNA sequence: TGTGCCAGCAGTCCAAGGACAGGGCCGACGGGAGGCTACACCTTC.

This chain links TRBV6-1 with TRBJ2-7, with TRBD2 identical over 10 bases. Germline values: CDR1 MNHNS, CDR2 SASEGT. With V trimmed by 2 bases and J by 2 bases, 3 bases remained unmatched. The CDR3 covers 15 residues. DNA of the CDR3: TGTGCCAGCAGTGAAAGTCTAGCGGGAGCCTACGAGCAGTACTTC. It translates to CASSESLAGAYEQYF.

This chain links TRBV11-2 with TRBJ2-2; 9 nucleotides match TRBD1. Germline CDR1 SGHAT, CDR2 FQNNGV. Trimming at V came to 6 bases and at J to 5 bases, leaving 10 bases not matched to a gene. The CDR3 extends over 16 amino acids. CDR3 sequence reads: CASRYSGTGNTGELFF. The CDR3, as DNA: TGTGCCAGCAGGTACTCCGGGACAGGGAATACCGGGGAGCTGTTTTTT.

The rearrangement uses TRBV24-1 and TRBJ1-5; D is unresolved. Trimming cost V 6 bases and J 1 base, with 12 bases left between them. The CDR3 covers 15 residues. From germline, CDR1 is KGHDR and CDR2 SFDVKD. Here the CDR3 reads CATSRAYSSNQPQHF. For the CDR3, the DNA is TGTGCCACCAGTAGAGCCTACTCAAGCAATCAGCCCCAGCATTTT.

J is TRBJ2-3 and V is TRBV24-1; 8 bases map to TRBD2. Trimming removed 10 bases from V and 0 bases from J; junction bases left unmatched: 2. The CDR3 extends over 13 amino acids. Germline CDR1 KGHDR, CDR2 SFDVKD. CDR3 coding DNA: TGTGCCACTAGCGGGGCTAGCACAGATACGCAGTATTTT. Its translation: CATSGASTDTQYF.

The rearrangement joins TRBV5-1 to TRBJ2-3; tentative D call: TRBD1 (5 bases). Trimming left V 0 bases short and J 2 bases short, with 10 bases between. This CDR3 region has 15 residues. Germline lookup yields CDR1 SGHRS and CDR2 YFSETQ. The CDR3: CASSLGQYVTDTQYF. The CDR3 DNA is TGCGCCAGCAGCTTGGGACAGTACGTCACAGATACGCAGTATTTT.

The gene calls are TRBV5-6 and TRBJ2-7; possibly TRBD1 for D (6 bases). Germline assignment: CDR1 SGHDT and CDR2 YYEEEE. The length of the CDR3 is 16 residues. V was pared by 2 bases and J by 4 bases, with 19 bases between. CDR3 DNA: TGTGCCAGCAGCTTCAGGGGTCCAGGGGCCCAGTACGAGCAGTACTTC. Residues: CASSFRGPGAQYEQYF.